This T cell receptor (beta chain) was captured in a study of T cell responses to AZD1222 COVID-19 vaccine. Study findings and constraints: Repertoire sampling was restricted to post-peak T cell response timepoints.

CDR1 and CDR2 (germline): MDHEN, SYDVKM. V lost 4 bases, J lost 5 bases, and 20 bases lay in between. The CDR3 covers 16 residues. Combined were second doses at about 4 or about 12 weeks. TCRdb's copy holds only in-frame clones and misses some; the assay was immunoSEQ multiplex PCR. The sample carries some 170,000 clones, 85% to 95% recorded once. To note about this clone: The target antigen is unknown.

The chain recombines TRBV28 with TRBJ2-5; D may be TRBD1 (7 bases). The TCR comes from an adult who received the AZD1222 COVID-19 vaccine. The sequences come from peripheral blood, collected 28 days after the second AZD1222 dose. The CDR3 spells CASSSPTEGAGETQYF. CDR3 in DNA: TGTGCCAGCAGTTCCCCAACCGAGGGGGCGGGGGAGACCCAGTACTTC.